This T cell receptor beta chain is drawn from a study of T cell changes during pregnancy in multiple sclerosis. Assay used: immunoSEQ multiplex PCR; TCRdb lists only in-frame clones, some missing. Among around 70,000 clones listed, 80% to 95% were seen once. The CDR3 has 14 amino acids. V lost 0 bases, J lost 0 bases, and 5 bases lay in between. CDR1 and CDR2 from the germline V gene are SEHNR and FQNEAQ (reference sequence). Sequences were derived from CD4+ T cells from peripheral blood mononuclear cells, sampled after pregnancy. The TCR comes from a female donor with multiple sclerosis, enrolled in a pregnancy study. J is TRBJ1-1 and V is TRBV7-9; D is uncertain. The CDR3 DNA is TGTGCCAGCAGCTTAGCGTCAGTGAACACTGAAGCTTTCTTT. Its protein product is CASSLASVNTEAFF.